This is a list of T cell receptor beta chains from one sample in a study of T cells expressing NK-cell markers. Following a re-call of the 5' RACE reads, TCRdb has one entry per CDR3 protein and lacks DNA. This table holds just under 150,000 distinct CDR3 sequences. The sequenced material came from blood T cells: a sorted CD56 or NKG2C T cell subset, CD4+ or CD8+ T cells, or bulk PBMC T cells (not recorded which). The origin of the receptors is a man younger than 35 in good health. Both conserved end residues are part of each CDR3.

v_gene: TRBV19; j_gene: TRBJ2-7; CDR3aa: CASRGPGPLYEQYF
v_gene: TRBV4-2; j_gene: TRBJ1-1; CDR3aa: CASSPWTGTDTEAFF
v_gene: TRBV12-3/TRBV12-4; j_gene: TRBJ2-1; CDR3aa: CASSLIFTSGRAGSYNEQFF
v_gene: TRBV6-1; j_gene: TRBJ2-5; CDR3aa: CASTWTSGQSVETQYF
v_gene: TRBV23-1; j_gene: TRBJ2-3; CDR3aa: CASSQSRLAGESADTQYF
v_gene: TRBV20-1; j_gene: TRBJ2-1; CDR3aa: CSARDPVIGSSYNEQFF
v_gene: TRBV12-3/TRBV12-4; j_gene: TRBJ1-1; CDR3aa: CASSLVPGEGVFF
v_gene: TRBV29-1; j_gene: TRBJ2-2; CDR3aa: CSVAGLAGVNTGELFF
v_gene: TRBV7-9; j_gene: TRBJ2-5; CDR3aa: CASSLDWTGDQETQYF
v_gene: TRBV2; j_gene: TRBJ1-4; CDR3aa: CASHRGDDHGNEKLFF
v_gene: TRBV11-2; j_gene: TRBJ2-7; CDR3aa: CASSFNTGSSYEQYF
v_gene: TRBV12-3/TRBV12-4; j_gene: TRBJ2-1; CDR3aa: CASRLTGTGPNEQFF
v_gene: TRBV7-2; j_gene: TRBJ2-3; CDR3aa: CASTFLGDTQYF
v_gene: TRBV12-3/TRBV12-4; j_gene: TRBJ2-1; CDR3aa: CASRRIGLAGGLSYNEQFF
v_gene: TRBV6-2/TRBV6-3; j_gene: TRBJ2-5; CDR3aa: CASSSGRPQETQYF
v_gene: TRBV25-1; j_gene: TRBJ1-1; CDR3aa: CASTIIREGSSTEAFF
v_gene: TRBV4-3; j_gene: TRBJ2-7; CDR3aa: CASSQDLTRDHEQYF
v_gene: TRBV11-2; j_gene: TRBJ2-5; CDR3aa: CASSTLTSSPQETQYF
v_gene: TRBV20-1; j_gene: TRBJ2-5; CDR3aa: CSARTMTDSFGETQYF
v_gene: TRBV4-2; j_gene: TRBJ2-1; CDR3aa: CASSQELARLGAYEQFF
v_gene: TRBV24-1; j_gene: TRBJ2-1; CDR3aa: CATSDPTGINEQFF
v_gene: TRBV5-5; j_gene: TRBJ2-1; CDR3aa: CASSYRQGSYNEQFF
v_gene: TRBV7-9; j_gene: TRBJ2-5; CDR3aa: CASSARLVPETQYF
v_gene: TRBV6-2/TRBV6-3; j_gene: TRBJ2-7; CDR3aa: CASSPTEDSSYEQYF
v_gene: TRBV7-9; j_gene: TRBJ2-5; CDR3aa: CASSTDTKETQYF
v_gene: TRBV5-5; j_gene: TRBJ1-2; CDR3aa: CASSLAGSFVQGVYGYTF
v_gene: TRBV30; j_gene: TRBJ1-5; CDR3aa: CAWSVDQNQPQHF
v_gene: TRBV5-6; j_gene: TRBJ2-1; CDR3aa: CASSLPINEQFF
v_gene: TRBV6-6; j_gene: TRBJ1-4; CDR3aa: CASIGGEKLFF
v_gene: TRBV7-8; j_gene: TRBJ2-5; CDR3aa: CASRILAGGMETQYF
v_gene: TRBV25-1; j_gene: TRBJ2-2; CDR3aa: CASSEHPGQGANTGELFF
v_gene: TRBV2; j_gene: TRBJ1-3; CDR3aa: CASSPGINSGNTIYF
v_gene: TRBV27; j_gene: TRBJ2-7; CDR3aa: CASRLDRGPSYEQYF
v_gene: TRBV7-9; j_gene: TRBJ2-2; CDR3aa: CASSSATGELFF
v_gene: TRBV30; j_gene: TRBJ2-3; CDR3aa: CAWRGPLAGGGTDTQYF
v_gene: TRBV12-3/TRBV12-4; j_gene: TRBJ1-5; CDR3aa: CASSLILQPQHF
v_gene: TRBV6-2/TRBV6-3; j_gene: TRBJ2-1; CDR3aa: CATYPWGQGEKEQFF
v_gene: TRBV2; j_gene: TRBJ2-7; CDR3aa: CASSGGLSYEQYF
v_gene: TRBV10-2; j_gene: TRBJ2-1; CDR3aa: CASSADGERYNEQFF
v_gene: TRBV4-1; j_gene: TRBJ2-3; CDR3aa: CASSQQGASDTQYF
v_gene: TRBV19; j_gene: TRBJ2-2; CDR3aa: CASSLIWSGTGELFF
v_gene: TRBV4-1; j_gene: TRBJ2-1; CDR3aa: CASSQDPPYSGGDNEQFF
v_gene: TRBV10-2; j_gene: TRBJ2-5; CDR3aa: CASSSSGSGETQYF
v_gene: TRBV27; j_gene: TRBJ2-7; CDR3aa: CASSRGTSGPLEQYF
v_gene: TRBV5-5; j_gene: TRBJ2-3; CDR3aa: CASGEEGNTADTQYF
v_gene: TRBV29-1; j_gene: TRBJ2-4; CDR3aa: CSVRLANKNIQYF
v_gene: TRBV6-1; j_gene: TRBJ1-2; CDR3aa: CASSEAPGGNYGYTF
v_gene: TRBV2; j_gene: TRBJ1-2; CDR3aa: CASQGADRVQYGYTF
v_gene: TRBV15; j_gene: TRBJ2-4; CDR3aa: CATEGLGRGNIQYF
v_gene: TRBV18; j_gene: TRBJ2-3; CDR3aa: CASSPGTSGLDTQYF
v_gene: TRBV12-3/TRBV12-4; j_gene: TRBJ2-3; CDR3aa: CASSLGVDGTDTQYF
v_gene: TRBV11-1; j_gene: TRBJ2-4; CDR3aa: CASSLISMGQGKEENIQYF
v_gene: TRBV29-1; j_gene: TRBJ2-3; CDR3aa: CSVDLLQGAYTDTQYF